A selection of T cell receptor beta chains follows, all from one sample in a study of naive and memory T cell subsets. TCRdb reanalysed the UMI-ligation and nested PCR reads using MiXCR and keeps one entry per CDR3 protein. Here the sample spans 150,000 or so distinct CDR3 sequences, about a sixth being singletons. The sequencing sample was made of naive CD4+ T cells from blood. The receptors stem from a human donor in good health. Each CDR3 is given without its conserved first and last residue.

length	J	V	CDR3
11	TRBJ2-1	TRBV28	ASSVGGGDEQF
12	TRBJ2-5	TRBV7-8	ASSLDREVKTQY
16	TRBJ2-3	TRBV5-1	ASSLTIGLAGGTDTQY
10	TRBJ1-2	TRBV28	ASNQQAYGYT
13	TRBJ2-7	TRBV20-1	SARVRGRRSGEQY
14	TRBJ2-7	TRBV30	AWSGFGTKETYEQY
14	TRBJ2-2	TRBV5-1	ASSLGGLAGISELF
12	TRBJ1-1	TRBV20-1	SAIEGQMNTEAF
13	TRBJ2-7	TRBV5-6	ASSLERRRGYEQY
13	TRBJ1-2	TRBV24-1	ATSLKDACNYGYT
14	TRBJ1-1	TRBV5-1	ASSLRGDRANTEAF
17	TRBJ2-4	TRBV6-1	ASSEEAWQAKGAKNIQY
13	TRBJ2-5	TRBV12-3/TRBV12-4	ASSSGQSYGETQY
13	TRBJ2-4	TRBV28	ASSIQQLAKNIQY
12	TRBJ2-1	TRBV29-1	SVEVTSGVLGPF
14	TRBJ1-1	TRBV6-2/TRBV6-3	ASSYTWALLQPEAF
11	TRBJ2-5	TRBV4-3	ASSQKRRETQY
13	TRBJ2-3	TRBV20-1	SARDWQGASDTQY
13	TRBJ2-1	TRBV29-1	SFYRSAGPRDEQF